Here is one TCR beta chain with its context. The data derive from a study of blood T cell repertoires in COVID-19. Turning to the study itself: Sites across the United States, Italy and Spain contributed samples from acute and convalescent COVID-19. PBMCs, B-cell-depleted T cells, or T cells provided the cDNA or gDNA that made up the material.

In the original analysis: Amplifying reference gene primers gave estimates of nucleated cell counts. Repertoires were generated with immunoSEQ multiplex PCR, while TCRdb's copy carries only in-frame clones and drops some. V, J and clone size reflect that table, while D and trimming were determined from the DNA. The sample has fewer than 500,000 clones; around 89% are singletons. The sequenced sample consisted of peripheral blood. The clonotype originates from a woman in her 30s with acute or convalescent COVID-19.

DNA of the CDR3: TGTGCCAGCAGTTACCTTCGTGGGGCCGAGCGTGAGCAGTTCTTC. Amino acid sequence: CASSYLRGAEREQFF. This rearrangement joins TRBV6-5 to TRBJ2-1; tentatively, D is TRBD1 (5 bases). Trimming took off 2 bases at V and 9 bases at J, with 17 bases between the two ends. This CDR3 is built from 15 residues. Germline V CDR1 and CDR2: MNHEY, SVGAGI.